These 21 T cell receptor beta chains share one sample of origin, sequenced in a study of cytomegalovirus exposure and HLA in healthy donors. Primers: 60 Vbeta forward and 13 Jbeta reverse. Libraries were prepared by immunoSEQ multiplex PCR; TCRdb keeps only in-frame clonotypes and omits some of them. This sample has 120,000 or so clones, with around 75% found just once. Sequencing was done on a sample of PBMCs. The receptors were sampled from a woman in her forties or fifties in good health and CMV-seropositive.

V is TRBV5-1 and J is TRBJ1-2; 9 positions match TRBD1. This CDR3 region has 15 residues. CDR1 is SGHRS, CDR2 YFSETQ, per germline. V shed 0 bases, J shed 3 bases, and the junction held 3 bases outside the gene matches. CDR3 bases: TGCGCCAGCAGCTTGGGGGACAGGGAAGACTATGGCTACACCTTC. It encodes CASSLGDREDYGYTF.

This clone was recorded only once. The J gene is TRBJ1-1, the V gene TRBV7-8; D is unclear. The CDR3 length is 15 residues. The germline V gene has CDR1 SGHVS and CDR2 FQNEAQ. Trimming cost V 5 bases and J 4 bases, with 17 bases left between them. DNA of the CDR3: TGTGCCAGCAGCCCTGCCGGGTACCTAAGCACTGAAGCTTTCTTT. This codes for CASSPAGYLSTEAFF. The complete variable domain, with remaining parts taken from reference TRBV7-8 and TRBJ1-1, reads GAGVSQSPRYKVAKRGQDVALRCDPISGHVSLFWYQQALGQGPEFLTYFQNEAQLDKSGLPSDRFFAERPEGSVSTLKIQRTQQEDSAVYLCASSPAGYLSTEAFFGQGTRLTVV.

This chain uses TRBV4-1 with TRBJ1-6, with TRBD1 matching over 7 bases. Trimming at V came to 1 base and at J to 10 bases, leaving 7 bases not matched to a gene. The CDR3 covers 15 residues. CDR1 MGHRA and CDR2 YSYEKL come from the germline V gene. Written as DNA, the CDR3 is TGCGCCAGCAGCCAAGGGCAGGGGGTAAAGTCACCCCTCCACTTT. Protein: CASSQGQGVKSPLHF.

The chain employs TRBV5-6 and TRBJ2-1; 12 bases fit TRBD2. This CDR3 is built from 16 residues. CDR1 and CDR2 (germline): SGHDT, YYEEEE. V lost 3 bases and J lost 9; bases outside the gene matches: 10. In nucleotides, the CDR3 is TGTGCCAGCAGCTCACCAGGACTAGCGGGGCGGGGTGAGCAGTTCTTC. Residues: CASSSPGLAGRGEQFF.

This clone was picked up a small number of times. CDR3 amino acids: CASGPGVSRHYEQYF. The DNA of the CDR3 is TGTGCCAGCGGCCCCGGGGTCTCCCGACATTACGAGCAGTACTTC. This rearrangement joins TRBV2 to TRBJ2-7, with D tentatively TRBD2 (5 bases). The CDR3 covers 15 residues. Germline V lookup: CDR1 SNHLY, CDR2 FYNNEI. Trimming stripped 8 bases from V and 4 bases from J, with 21 bases between.

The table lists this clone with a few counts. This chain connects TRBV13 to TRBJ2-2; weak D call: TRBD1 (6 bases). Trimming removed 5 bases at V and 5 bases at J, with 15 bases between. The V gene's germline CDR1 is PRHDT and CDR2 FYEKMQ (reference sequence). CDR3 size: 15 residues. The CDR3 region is CASSHRVGWTGELFF. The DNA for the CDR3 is TGTGCCAGCAGCCACAGGGTAGGGTGGACCGGGGAGCTGTTTTTT.

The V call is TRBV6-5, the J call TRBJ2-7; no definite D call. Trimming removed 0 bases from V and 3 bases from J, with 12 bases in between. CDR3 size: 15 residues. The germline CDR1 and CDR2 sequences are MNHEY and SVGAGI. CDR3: CASSYSKGTNYEQYF. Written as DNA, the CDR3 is TGTGCCAGCAGTTACTCGAAAGGAACTAACTACGAGCAGTACTTC.

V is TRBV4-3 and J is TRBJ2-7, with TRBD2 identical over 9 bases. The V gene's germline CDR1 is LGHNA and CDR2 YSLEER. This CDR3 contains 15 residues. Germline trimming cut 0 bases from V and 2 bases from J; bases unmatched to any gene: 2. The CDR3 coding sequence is TGCGCCAGCAGCCAAGACGCGGGAGGGGCCTACGAGCAGTACTTC. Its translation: CASSQDAGGAYEQYF.

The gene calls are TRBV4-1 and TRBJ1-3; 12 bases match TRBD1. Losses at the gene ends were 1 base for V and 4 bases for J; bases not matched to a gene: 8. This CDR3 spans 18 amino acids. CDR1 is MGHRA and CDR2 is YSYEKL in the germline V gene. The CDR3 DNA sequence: TGCGCCAGCAGCCAAGGACCGGGACAGGGGGCGGGCGGAAACACCATATATTTT. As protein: CASSQGPGQGAGGNTIYF.

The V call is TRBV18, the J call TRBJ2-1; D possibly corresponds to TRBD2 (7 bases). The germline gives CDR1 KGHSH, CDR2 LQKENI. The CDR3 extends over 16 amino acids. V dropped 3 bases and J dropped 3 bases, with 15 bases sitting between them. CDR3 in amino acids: CASSPGRGGLYNEQFF. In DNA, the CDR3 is TGTGCCAGCTCACCGGGGAGGGGGGGCCTCTACAATGAGCAGTTCTTC.

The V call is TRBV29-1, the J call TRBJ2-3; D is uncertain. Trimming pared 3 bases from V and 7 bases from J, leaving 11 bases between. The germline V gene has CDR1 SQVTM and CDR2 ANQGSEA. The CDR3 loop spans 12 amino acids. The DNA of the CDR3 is TGCAGCGTTGATCCGGTTTTGAATACGCAGTATTTT. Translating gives CSVDPVLNTQYF.

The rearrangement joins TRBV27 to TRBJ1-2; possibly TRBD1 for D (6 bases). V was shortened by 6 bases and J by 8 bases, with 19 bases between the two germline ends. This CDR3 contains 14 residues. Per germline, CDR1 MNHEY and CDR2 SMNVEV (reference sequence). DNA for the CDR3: TGTGCCAGCAGCCCGGAGGGGGGGGCGCGGGGCTACACCTTC. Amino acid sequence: CASSPEGGARGYTF.

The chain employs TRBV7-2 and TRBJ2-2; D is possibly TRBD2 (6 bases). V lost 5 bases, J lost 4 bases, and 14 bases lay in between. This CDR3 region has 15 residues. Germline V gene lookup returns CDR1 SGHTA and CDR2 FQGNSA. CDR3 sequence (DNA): TGTGCCAGCAGCCCCTGGACTACGGGCACCGGGGAGCTGTTTTTT. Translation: CASSPWTTGTGELFF.

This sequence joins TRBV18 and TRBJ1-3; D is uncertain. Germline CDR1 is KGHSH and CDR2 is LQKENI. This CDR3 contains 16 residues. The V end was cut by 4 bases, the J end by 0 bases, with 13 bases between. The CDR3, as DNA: TGTGCCAGCTCACGGGTTGGAGAAAGCTCTGGAAACACCATATATTTT. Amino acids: CASSRVGESSGNTIYF.

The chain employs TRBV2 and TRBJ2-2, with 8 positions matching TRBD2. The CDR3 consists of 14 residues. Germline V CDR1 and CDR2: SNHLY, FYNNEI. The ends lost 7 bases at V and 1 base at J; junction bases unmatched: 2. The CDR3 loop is CASKAGENTGELFF. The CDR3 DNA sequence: TGTGCCAGCAAAGCGGGGGAGAACACCGGGGAGCTGTTTTTT.

The CDR3 spells CASSLAPLAGGDGELFF. The CDR3 region has the DNA TGCGCCAGCAGCTTGGCCCCACTAGCGGGAGGGGACGGGGAGCTGTTTTTT. This chain connects TRBV5-1 to TRBJ2-2; 13 nucleotides line up with TRBD2. Germline loops: CDR1 SGHRS, CDR2 YFSETQ. The V segment lost 0 bases and the J segment 7 bases; nucleotides outside the gene matches: 6. The CDR3 spans 17 residues.

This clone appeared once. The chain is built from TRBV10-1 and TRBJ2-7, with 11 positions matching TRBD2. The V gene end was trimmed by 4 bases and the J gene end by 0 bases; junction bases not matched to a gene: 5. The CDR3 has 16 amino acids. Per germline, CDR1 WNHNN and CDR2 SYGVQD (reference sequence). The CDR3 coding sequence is TGCGCCAGCAGTGGGACTAGCGGGCTACACTCCTACGAGCAGTACTTC. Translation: CASSGTSGLHSYEQYF.

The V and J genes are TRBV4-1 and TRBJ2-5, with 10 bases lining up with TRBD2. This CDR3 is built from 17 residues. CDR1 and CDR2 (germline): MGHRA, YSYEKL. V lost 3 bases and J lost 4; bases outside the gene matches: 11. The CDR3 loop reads CASSQALTSGLAETQYF. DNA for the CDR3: TGCGCCAGCAGCCAGGCCTTGACTAGCGGGTTAGCAGAGACCCAGTACTTC.

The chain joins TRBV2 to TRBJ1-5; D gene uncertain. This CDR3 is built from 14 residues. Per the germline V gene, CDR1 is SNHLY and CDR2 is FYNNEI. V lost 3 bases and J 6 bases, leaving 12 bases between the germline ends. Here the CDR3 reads CASSERVSGQPQHF. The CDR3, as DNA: TGTGCCAGCAGTGAGCGGGTATCGGGTCAGCCCCAGCATTTT.

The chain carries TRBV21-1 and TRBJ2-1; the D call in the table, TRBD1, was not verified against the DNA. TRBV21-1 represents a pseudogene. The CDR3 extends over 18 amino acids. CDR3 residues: CASSKKVRTDITYNEQFF. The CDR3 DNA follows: TGTGCCAGCAGCAAAAAGGTAAGGACAGACATCACCTACAATGAGCAGTTCTTC.

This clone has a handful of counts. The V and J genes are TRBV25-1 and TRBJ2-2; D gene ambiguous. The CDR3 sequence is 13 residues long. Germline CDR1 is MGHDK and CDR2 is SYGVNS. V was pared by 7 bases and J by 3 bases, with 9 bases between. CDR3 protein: CASTDKYTGELFF. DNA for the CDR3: TGTGCCAGCACCGACAAGTACACCGGGGAGCTGTTTTTT.